This T cell receptor beta chain was identified during a study of blood T cells in healthy people across ages. Primers used in a second PCR of roughly 6 to 12 cycles were a sample-barcoded 5' primer and a J-beta primer mix. TCRdb passed the 5' RACE reads through MiXCR, listing each CDR3 protein once. The sample has roughly 640,000 distinct CDR3 sequences; roughly 30% are singletons. The length of the CDR3 is 12 residues. The V and J ends lost 3 bases and 2 bases respectively, with 5 bases between them. CDR1 LGHNT and CDR2 FRNRAP come from the germline V gene. Those donating, healthy Caucasian individuals from Russia, were aged about 6 to 100. This clonotype has ten or more counts.

The TCR sequence derives from a woman older than 75 in good health. The chain employs TRBV12-5 and TRBJ2-7; D is uncertain. Sample: blood. CDR3 coding DNA: TGTGCTAGTGGTTTTTTCCCCTACGAGCAGTACTTC. Its translation: CASGFFPYEQYF. The whole variable domain, remainder taken from reference TRBV12-5 and TRBJ2-7, is DARVTQTPRHKVTEMGQEVTMRCQPILGHNTVFWYRQTMMQGLELLAYFRNRAPLDDSGMPKDRFSAEMPDATLATLKIQPSEPRDSAVYFCASGFFPYEQYFGPGTRLTVT.